This TCR beta chain came from a study of OX40 agonist ivuxolimab in advanced cancers. Study at large: It was permissible to have had prior anti-PD-1, anti-PD-L1 or anti-CTLA-4 therapy, and under 45% had some. One hepatocellular carcinoma and a couple of cutaneous melanoma patients partially responded. Whole-study results and caveats: Partial responders receiving 0.1-3.0 mg/kg showed among the lowest clonal expansion.

On this clone: Its target is unknown.

Sequencing used immunoSEQ multiplex PCR; TCRdb keeps in-frame clones, though not all of them. The sample shows more than 45,000 clones, about 86% of them seen only once. Exclusion of a patient followed from autoimmune disease history or systemic immunosuppression. V shed 3 bases, J shed 6 bases, and the junction held 6 bases outside the gene matches. This CDR3 comprises 15 residues. CDR1 and CDR2 (germline): SGHTA, FQGNSA. Sequenced material: CD4+ or CD8+ T cells sorted from blood, taken in a trial of the OX40 agonist ivuxolimab. The rearrangement links TRBV7-2 to TRBJ1-5, with 9 bases lining up with TRBD1. The source of this sequence is an adult with an advanced solid tumor such as melanoma, head and neck, liver or kidney cancer. The CDR3 bases are TGTGCCAGCAGCTTGAACAGGGGGCGAATTCAGCCCCAGCATTTT. Amino acid sequence: CASSLNRGRIQPQHF.